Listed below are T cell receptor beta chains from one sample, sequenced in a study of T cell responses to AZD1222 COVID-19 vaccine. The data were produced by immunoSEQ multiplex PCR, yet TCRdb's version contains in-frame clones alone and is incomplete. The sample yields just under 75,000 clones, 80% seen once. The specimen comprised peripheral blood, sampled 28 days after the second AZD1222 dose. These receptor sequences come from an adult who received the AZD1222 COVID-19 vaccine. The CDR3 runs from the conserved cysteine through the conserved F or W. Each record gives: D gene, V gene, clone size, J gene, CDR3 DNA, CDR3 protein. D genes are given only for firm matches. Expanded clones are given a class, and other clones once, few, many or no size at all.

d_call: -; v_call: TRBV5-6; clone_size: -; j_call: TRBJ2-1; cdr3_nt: TGTGCCAGCAGCCCAGGACTCACTGTCTACAATGAGCAGTTCTTC; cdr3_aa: CASSPGLTVYNEQFF
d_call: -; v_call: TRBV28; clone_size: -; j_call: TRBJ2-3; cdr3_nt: TGTGCCAGCAGTACCGGGAGTGGTACAGATACGCAGTATTTT; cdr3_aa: CASSTGSGTDTQYF
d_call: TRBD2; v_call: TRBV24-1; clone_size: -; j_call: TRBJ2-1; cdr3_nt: TGTGCCACCAGTGATTTGTCGGCGGGGCTGGGGGGGTATGAGCAGTTCTTC; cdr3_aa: CATSDLSAGLGGYEQFF
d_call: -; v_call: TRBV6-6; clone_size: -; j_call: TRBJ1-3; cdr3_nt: TGTGCCTCCACGGGTGGGCAGACCTCTGGAAACACCATATATTTT; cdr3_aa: CASTGGQTSGNTIYF
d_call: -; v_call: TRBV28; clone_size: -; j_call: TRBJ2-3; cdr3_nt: TGTGCCAGCACATTAGGCGGCACAGATACGCAGTATTTT; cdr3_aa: CASTLGGTDTQYF
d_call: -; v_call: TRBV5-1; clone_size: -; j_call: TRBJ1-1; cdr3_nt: TGCGCCAGCAGCCTGATGACAGTGGCGAACACTGAAGCTTTCTTT; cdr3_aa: CASSLMTVANTEAFF
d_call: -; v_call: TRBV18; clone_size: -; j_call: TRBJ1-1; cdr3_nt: TGTGCCAGCTCATTTGGGGAGTTCACTGAAGCTTTCTTT; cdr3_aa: CASSFGEFTEAFF
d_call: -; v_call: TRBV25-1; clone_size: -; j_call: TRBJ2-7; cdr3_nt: TGTGCCAGCAGTGAATTGGACAGCGGACACGAGCAGTACTTC; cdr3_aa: CASSELDSGHEQYF
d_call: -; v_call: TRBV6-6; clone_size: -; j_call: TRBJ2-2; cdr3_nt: TGTGCCAGCAGTCAAAGGGGGGGAGGGTTCACCACCGGGGAGCTGTTTTTT; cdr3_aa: CASSQRGGGFTTGELFF
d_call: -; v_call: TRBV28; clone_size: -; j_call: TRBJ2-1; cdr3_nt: TGTGCCAGCAGTTTGGGCTACAATGAGCAGTTCTTC; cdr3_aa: CASSLGYNEQFF
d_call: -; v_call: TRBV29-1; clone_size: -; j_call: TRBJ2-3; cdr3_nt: TGCAGCGTAGATGGGGAAACGTACACAGATACGCAGTATTTT; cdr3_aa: CSVDGETYTDTQYF
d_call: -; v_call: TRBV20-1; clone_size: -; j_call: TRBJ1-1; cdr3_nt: TGCAGTGCTAGAGTGAATGAAGCTTTCTTT; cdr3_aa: CSARVNEAFF
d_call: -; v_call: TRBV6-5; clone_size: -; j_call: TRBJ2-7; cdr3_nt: TGTGCCAGCAGTTTTACCTCCTACGAGCAGTACTTC; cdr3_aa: CASSFTSYEQYF
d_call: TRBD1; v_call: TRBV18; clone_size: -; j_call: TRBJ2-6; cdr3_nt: TGTGCCAGCTCACCACGGGCAGGGGGAGCTGGGGCCAACGTCCTGACTTTC; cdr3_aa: CASSPRAGGAGANVLTF
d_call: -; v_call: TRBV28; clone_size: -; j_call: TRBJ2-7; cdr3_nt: TGTGCCAGCAGTTTTGCGGGACCGAGCTACGAGCAGTACTTC; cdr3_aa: CASSFAGPSYEQYF
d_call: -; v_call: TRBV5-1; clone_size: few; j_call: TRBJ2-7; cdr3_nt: TGCGCCAGCACCATGACATACCCCTCCTACGAGCAGTACTTC; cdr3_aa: CASTMTYPSYEQYF
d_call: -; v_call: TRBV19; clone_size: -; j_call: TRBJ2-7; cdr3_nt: TGTGCCAGTAGTGCGGGGACGCTAGAGCAGTACTTC; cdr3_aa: CASSAGTLEQYF
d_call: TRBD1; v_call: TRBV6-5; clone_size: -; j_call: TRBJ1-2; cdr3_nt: TGTGCCAGCAGTCCGACAGGGGTCTATGGCTACACCTTC; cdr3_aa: CASSPTGVYGYTF
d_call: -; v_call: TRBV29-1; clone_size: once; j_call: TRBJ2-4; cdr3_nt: TGCAGCGTTGATCGCCGGGACGCCAAAAACATTCAGTACTTC; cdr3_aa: CSVDRRDAKNIQYF
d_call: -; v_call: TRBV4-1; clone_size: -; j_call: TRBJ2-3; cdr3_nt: TGCGCCAGCAGGTTTTTAGATACGCAGTATTTT; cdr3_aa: CASRFLDTQYF
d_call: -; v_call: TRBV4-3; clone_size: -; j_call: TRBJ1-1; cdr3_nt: TGCGCCAGCAGCCGAAATCAGGAGAGCACTGAAGCTTTCTTT; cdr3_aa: CASSRNQESTEAFF
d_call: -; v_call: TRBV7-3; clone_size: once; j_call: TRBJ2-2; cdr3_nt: TGTGCCAGCAGCTATCCCAGGGGAGGCGGGGAGCTGTTTTTT; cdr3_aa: CASSYPRGGGELFF
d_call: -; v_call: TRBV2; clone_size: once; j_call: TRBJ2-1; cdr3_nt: TGTGCCAGCAGTCCTGGGGAGGGGGGACCCAATGAGCAGTTCTTC; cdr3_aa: CASSPGEGGPNEQFF
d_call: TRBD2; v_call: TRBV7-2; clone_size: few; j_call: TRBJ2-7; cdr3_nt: TGTGCCAGCAGCTTAGCAGGTGCGGGAGATCCCTACGAGCAGTACTTC; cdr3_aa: CASSLAGAGDPYEQYF
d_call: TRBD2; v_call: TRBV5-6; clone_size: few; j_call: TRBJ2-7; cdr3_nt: TGTGCCAGCAGCATAGGAGCGGGACACGAGCAGTACTTC; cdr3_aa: CASSIGAGHEQYF
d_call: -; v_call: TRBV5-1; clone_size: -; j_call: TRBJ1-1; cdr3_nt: TGCGCCAGCAACCGGGCACTCATGAACACTGAAGCTTTCTTT; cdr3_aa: CASNRALMNTEAFF
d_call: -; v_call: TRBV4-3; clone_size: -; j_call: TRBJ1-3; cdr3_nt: TGCGCCAGCAGCCAAGAAAGGTCCACAGGGCGAGGAAACACCATATATTTT; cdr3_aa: CASSQERSTGRGNTIYF
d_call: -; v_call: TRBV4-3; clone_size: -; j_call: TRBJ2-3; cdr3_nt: TGCGCCAGCAGCCCCCACGGGGTAGCGGAAAGCACAGATACGCAGTATTTT; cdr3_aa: CASSPHGVAESTDTQYF
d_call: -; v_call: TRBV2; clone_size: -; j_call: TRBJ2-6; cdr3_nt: TGTGCCAGCCATACGTCTGGGGCCAACGTCCTGACTTTC; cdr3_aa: CASHTSGANVLTF
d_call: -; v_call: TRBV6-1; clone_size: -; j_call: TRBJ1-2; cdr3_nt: TGTGCCAGCAGTGAAAGGACAGCCGTATTCTATGGCTACACCTTC; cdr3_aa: CASSERTAVFYGYTF
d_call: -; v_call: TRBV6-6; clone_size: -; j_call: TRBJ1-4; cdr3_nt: TGTGCCAGCAGTTACCCGGGGGGTTCACTGTTTTTT; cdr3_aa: CASSYPGGSLFF
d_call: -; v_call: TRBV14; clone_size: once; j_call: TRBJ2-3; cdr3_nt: TGTGCCAGCAGAGAGCATAGACTGGATACGCAGTATTTT; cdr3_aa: CASREHRLDTQYF
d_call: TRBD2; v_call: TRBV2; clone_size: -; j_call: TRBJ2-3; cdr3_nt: TGTGCCAGCAGAGCGGGGACCCTGAATACGCAGTATTTT; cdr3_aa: CASRAGTLNTQYF
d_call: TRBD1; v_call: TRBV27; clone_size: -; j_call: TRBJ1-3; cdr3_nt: TGTGCCAGCAGCACGGGACAGGGAAACACCATATATTTT; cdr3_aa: CASSTGQGNTIYF
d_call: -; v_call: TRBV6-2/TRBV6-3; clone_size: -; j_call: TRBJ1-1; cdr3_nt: TGTGCCAGCAGTTCCGCCGGTTCCTTTAACACTGAAGCTTTCTTT; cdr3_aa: CASSSAGSFNTEAFF
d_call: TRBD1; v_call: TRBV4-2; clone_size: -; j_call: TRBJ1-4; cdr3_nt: TGTGCCAGCAGCCAAGGACAGGGCCTTAATGAAAAACTGTTTTTT; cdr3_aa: CASSQGQGLNEKLFF
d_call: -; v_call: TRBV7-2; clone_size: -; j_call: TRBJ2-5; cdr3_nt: TGTGCCAGCAGCTTAATGGTTACGGTCCAAGAGACCCAGTACTTC; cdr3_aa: CASSLMVTVQETQYF
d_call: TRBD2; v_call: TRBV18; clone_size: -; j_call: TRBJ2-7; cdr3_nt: TGTGCCAGCTCGTTAGGACTAGCGGACACCTACGAGCAGTACTTC; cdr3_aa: CASSLGLADTYEQYF
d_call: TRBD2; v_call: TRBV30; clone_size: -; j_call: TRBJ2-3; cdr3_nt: TGTGCCTGGAGTCCTGGACTAGCGGGGTATCGTACGCAGTATTTT; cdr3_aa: CAWSPGLAGYRTQYF
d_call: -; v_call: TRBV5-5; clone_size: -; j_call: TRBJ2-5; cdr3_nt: TGTGCCAGCAGCTGGACAAGGGAAGAGACCCAGTACTTC; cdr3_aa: CASSWTREETQYF
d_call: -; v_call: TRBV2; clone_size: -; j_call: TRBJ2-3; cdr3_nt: TGTGCCAGCAGAGGCCCCTCGGGACCATTT; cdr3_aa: CASRGPSGPF
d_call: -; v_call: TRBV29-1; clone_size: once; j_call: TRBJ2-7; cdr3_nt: TGCAGCGTTGTTTCATCAGGGTTGTACGAGCAGTACTTC; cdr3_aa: CSVVSSGLYEQYF
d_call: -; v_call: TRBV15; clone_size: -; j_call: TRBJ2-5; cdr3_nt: TGTGCCACCAGCAGGTCCGTAGAAGAGACCCAGTACTTC; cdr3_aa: CATSRSVEETQYF
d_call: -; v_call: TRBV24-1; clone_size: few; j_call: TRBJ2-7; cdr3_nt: TGTGCCACCGAAGGGGCCACCTACGAGCAGTACTTC; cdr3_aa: CATEGATYEQYF
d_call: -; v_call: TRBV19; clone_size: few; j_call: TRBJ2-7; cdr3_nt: TGTGCCAGTAGTATAGCGGCCCGAACCGAGCAGTACTTC; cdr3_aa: CASSIAARTEQYF